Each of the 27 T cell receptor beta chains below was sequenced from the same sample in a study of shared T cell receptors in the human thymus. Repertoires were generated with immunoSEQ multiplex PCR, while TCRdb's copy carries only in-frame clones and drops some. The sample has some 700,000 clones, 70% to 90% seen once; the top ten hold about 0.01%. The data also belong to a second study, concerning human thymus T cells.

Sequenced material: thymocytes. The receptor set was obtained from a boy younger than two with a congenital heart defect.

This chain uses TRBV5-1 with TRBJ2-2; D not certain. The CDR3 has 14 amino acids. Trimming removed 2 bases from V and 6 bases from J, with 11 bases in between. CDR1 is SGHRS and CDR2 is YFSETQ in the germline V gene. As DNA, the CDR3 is TGCGCCAGCAGCTTCGCAGGTGGCGCCGGGGAGCTGTTTTTT. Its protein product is CASSFAGGAGELFF.

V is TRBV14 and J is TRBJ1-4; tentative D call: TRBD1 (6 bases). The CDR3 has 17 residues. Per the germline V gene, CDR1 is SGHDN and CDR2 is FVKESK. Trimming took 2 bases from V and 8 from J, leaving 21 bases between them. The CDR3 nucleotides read TGTGCCAGCAGCCAAAGGGTGGCGGGGGGCGCGAGGGAAAAACTGTTTTTT. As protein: CASSQRVAGGAREKLFF.

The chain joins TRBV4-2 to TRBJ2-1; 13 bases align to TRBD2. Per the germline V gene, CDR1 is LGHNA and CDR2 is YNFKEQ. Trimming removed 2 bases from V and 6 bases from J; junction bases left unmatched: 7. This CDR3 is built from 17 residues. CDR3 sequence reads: CASSQKTSGRAGNEQFF. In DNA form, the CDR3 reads TGTGCCAGCAGCCAAAAAACTAGCGGGAGGGCCGGCAATGAGCAGTTCTTC.

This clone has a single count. CDR3 amino acids: CSVEDREGEDTEAFF. The CDR3 bases are TGCAGCGTTGAAGATCGGGAGGGGGAGGATACTGAAGCTTTCTTT. The V call is TRBV29-1, the J call TRBJ1-1, with D possibly being TRBD1 (6 bases). From germline, CDR1 is SQVTM and CDR2 ANQGSEA. This CDR3 is 15 amino acids long. Trimming shortened V by 0 bases and J by 5 bases, and 16 bases separated the two germline ends.

The CDR3 region is CASSPAIGARDEQFF. In DNA, the CDR3 is TGTGCCAGCTCACCGGCTATTGGGGCTAGGGATGAGCAGTTCTTC. The chain links TRBV18 to TRBJ2-1, with TRBD1 as a possible D gene (5 bases). This CDR3 is built from 15 residues. Trimming shortened V by 3 bases and J by 8 bases, and 17 bases separated the two germline ends. Germline loops: CDR1 KGHSH, CDR2 LQKENI.

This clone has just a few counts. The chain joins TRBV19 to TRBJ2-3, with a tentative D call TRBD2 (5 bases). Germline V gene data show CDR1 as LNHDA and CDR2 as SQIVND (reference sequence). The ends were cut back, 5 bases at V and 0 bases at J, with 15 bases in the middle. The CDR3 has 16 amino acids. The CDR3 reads CASSFRSPGSTDTQYF. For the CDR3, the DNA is TGTGCCAGTAGTTTCCGGTCCCCGGGAAGCACAGATACGCAGTATTTT.

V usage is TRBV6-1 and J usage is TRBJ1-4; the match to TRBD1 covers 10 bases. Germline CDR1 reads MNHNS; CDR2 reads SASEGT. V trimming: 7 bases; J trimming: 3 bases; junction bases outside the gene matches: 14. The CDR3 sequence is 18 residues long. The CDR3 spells CASTESGQGIPPNEKLFF. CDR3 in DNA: TGTGCCAGCACTGAGTCGGGACAGGGGATCCCCCCTAATGAAAAACTGTTTTTT.

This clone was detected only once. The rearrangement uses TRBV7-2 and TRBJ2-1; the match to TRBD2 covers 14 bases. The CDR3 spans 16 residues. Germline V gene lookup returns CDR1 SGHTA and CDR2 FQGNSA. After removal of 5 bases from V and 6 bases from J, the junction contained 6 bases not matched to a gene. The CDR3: CASSPWTSGRCNEQFF. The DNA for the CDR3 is TGTGCCAGCAGCCCCTGGACTAGCGGGAGGTGCAATGAGCAGTTCTTC.

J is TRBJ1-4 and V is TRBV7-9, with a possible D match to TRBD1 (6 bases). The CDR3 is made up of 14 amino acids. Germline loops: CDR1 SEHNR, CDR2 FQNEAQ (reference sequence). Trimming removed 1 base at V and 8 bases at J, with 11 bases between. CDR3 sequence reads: CASSLGGLREKLFF. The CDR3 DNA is TGTGCCAGCAGCTTAGGGGGGCTGCGGGAAAAACTGTTTTTT. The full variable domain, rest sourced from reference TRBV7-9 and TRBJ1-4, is DTGVSQNPRHKITKRGQNVTFRCDPISEHNRLYWYRQTLGQGPEFLTYFQNEAQLEKSRLLSDRFSAERPKGSFSTLEIQRTEQGDSAMYLCASSLGGLREKLFFGSGTQLSVL.

This CDR3 is CASSGSYEQYF. For the CDR3, the DNA is TGTGCCAGTAGCGGGAGTTACGAGCAGTACTTC. The chain joins TRBV28 to TRBJ2-7, with 9 bases matching TRBD2. V lost 9 bases, J lost 4 bases, and 1 base stayed unmatched. This CDR3 has 11 residues. Germline V gives CDR1 MDHEN, CDR2 SYDVKM.

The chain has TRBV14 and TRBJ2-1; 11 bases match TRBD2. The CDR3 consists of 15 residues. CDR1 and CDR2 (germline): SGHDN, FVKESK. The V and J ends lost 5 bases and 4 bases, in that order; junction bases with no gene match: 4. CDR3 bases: TGTGCCAGCAGCTACAGACTAGCGGGGTACAATGAGCAGTTCTTC. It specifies CASSYRLAGYNEQFF.

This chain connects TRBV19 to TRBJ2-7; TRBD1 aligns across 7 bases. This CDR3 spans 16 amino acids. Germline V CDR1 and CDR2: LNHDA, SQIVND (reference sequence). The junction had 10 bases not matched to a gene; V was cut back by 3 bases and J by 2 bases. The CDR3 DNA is TGTGCCAGTAGTATGGGTCGATGGGACAGTACCTACGAGCAGTACTTC. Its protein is CASSMGRWDSTYEQYF.

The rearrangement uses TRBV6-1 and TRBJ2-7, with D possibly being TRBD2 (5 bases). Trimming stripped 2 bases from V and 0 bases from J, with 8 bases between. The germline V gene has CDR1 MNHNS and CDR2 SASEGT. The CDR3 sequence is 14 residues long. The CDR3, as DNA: TGTGCCAGCAGTGAATTTGGACTCTCCTACGAGCAGTACTTC. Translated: CASSEFGLSYEQYF.

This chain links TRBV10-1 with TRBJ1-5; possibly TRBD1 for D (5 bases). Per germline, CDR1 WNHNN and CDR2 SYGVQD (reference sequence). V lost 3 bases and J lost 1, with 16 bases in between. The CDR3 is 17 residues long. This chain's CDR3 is CASSDGSGGGSNQPQHF. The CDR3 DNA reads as TGCGCCAGCAGTGACGGTAGTGGGGGGGGGAGCAATCAGCCCCAGCATTTT.

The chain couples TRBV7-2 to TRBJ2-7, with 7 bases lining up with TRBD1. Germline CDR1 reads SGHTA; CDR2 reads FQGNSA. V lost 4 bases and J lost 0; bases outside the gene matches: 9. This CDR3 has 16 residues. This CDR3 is CASSSATGTVSYEQYF. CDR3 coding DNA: TGTGCCAGCAGCTCAGCTACCGGGACAGTCTCCTACGAGCAGTACTTC. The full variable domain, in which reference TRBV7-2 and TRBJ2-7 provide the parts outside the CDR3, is GAGVSQSPSNKVTEKGKDVELRCDPISGHTALYWYRQSLGQGLEFLIYFQGNSAPDKSGLPSDRFSAERTGGSVSTLTIQRTQQEDSAVYLCASSSATGTVSYEQYFGPGTRLTVT.

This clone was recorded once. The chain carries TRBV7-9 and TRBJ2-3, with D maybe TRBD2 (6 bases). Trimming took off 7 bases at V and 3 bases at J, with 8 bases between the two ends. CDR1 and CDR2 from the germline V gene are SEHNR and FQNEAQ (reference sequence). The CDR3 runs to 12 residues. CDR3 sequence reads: CASTEGTDTQYF. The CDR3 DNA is TGTGCCAGCACGGAGGGGACAGATACGCAGTATTTT.

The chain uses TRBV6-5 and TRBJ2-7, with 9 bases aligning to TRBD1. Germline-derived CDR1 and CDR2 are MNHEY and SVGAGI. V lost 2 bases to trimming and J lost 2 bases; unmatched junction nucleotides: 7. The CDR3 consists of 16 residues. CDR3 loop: CASSYTRTGAAYEQYF. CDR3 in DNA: TGTGCCAGCAGTTACACTCGGACAGGGGCTGCCTACGAGCAGTACTTC.

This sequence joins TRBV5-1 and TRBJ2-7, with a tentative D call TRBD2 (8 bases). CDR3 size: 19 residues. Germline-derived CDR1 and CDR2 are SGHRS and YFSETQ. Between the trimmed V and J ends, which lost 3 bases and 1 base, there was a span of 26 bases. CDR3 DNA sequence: TGCGCCAGCAGCTGGCACAGGGGTGGGGAACTAGCGGATTCCTACGAGCAGTACTTC. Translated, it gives CASSWHRGGELADSYEQYF.

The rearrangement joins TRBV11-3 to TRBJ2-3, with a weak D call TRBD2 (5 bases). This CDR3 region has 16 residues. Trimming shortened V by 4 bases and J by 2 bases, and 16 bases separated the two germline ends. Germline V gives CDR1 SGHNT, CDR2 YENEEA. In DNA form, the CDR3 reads TGTGCCAGCAGCTCAGCACCGGAGCGGTCCACAGATACGCAGTATTTT. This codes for CASSSAPERSTDTQYF. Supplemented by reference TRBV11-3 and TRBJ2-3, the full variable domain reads EAGVVQSPRYKIIEKKQPVAFWCNPISGHNTLYWYLQNLGQGPELLIRYENEEAVDDSQLPKDRFSAERLKGVDSTLKIQPAELGDSAVYLCASSSAPERSTDTQYFGPGTRLTVL.

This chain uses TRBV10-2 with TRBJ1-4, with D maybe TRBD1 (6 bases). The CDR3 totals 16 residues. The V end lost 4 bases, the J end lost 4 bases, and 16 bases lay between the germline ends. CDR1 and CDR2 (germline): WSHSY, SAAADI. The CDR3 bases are TGCGCCAGCAGTGCCACATGGGGGCAGGGTAATGAAAAACTGTTTTTT. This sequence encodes CASSATWGQGNEKLFF.

The CDR3, as DNA: TGCGCCAGCAGTGAACGAAGCGGCAATGAGCAGTTCTTC. Its translation is CASSERSGNEQFF. The chain joins TRBV10-1 to TRBJ2-1; TRBD2 might be the D (5 bases). Germline CDR1 is WNHNN and CDR2 is SYGVQD (reference sequence). The CDR3 spans 13 residues. With 3 bases removed from V and 6 bases from J, the gap between germline ends came to 9 bases.

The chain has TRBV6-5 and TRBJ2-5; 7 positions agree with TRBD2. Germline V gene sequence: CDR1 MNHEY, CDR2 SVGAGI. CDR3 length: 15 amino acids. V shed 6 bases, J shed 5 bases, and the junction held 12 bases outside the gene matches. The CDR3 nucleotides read TGTGCCAGCAGCCCGAGGGAGGGCCCACGGGAGACCCAGTACTTC. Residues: CASSPREGPRETQYF.

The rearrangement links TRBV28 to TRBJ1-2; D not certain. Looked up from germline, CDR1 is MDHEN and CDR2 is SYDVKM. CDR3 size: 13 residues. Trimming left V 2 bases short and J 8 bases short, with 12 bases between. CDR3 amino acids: CASSLRPGGGYTF. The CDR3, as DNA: TGTGCCAGCAGTTTACGTCCGGGAGGAGGCTACACCTTC.

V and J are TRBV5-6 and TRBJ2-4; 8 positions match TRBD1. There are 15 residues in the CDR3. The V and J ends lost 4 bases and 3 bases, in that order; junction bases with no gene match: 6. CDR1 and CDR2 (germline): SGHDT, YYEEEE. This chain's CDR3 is CASSRRGQVKNIQYF. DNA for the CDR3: TGTGCCAGCAGCCGCAGGGGGCAAGTCAAAAACATTCAGTACTTC.

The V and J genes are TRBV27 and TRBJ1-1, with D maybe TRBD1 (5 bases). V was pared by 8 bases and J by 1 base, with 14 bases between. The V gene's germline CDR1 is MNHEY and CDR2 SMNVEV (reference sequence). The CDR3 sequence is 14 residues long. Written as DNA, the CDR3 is TGTGCCAGCTCGGGGGTTCCGACGAACACTGAAGCTTTCTTT. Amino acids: CASSGVPTNTEAFF.

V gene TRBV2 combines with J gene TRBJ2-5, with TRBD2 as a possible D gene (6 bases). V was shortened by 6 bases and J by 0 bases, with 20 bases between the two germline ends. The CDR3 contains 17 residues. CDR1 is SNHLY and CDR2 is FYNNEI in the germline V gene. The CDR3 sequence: CASSHLGSRFHQETQYF. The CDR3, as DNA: TGTGCCAGCAGCCACCTCGGGAGTCGATTTCACCAAGAGACCCAGTACTTC.

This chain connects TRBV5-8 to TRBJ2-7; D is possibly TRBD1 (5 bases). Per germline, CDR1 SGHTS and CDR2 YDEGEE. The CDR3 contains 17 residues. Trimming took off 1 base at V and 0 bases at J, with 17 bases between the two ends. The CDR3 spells CASSLSLQDTNSYEQYF. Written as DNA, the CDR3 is TGTGCCAGCAGCTTGTCGCTACAGGATACTAACTCCTACGAGCAGTACTTC.